The 4 T cell receptor beta chains below were found in one sample sequenced in a study of control samples from healthy donors and cancer patients. Method: immunoSEQ multiplex PCR; TCRdb's copy keeps in-frame clones and lacks some. This table holds approximately 110,000 clones, roughly nine tenths found once. The sequenced sample was blood. The receptor source for this set is a human donor in good health. The donor label of this sample is uncertain.

The chain is built from TRBV5-1 and TRBJ2-2; the D is unclear. This CDR3 region has 16 residues. The ends were cut back, 1 base at V and 0 bases at J, with 10 bases in the middle. Germline-derived CDR1 and CDR2 are SGHRS and YFSETQ. The CDR3 here is CASSLLPLSNTGELFF. CDR3 DNA sequence: TGCGCCAGCAGCTTGCTGCCTCTATCGAACACCGGGGAGCTGTTTTTT.

This chain uses TRBV19 with TRBJ1-1; D unresolved. In germline, CDR1 is LNHDA, CDR2 SQIVND (reference sequence). The ends were cut back, 6 bases at V and 1 base at J, with 12 bases in the middle. The CDR3 length is 14 residues. CDR3 nucleotide sequence: TGTGCCAGTAGGGTCTTGACGGAGAACACTGAAGCTTTCTTT. Encoded protein: CASRVLTENTEAFF.

V usage is TRBV5-6 and J usage is TRBJ2-3, with 9 nucleotides matching TRBD2. The CDR3 is 14 residues long. The V segment lost 6 bases and the J segment 6 bases; nucleotides outside the gene matches: 8. Germline CDR1 is SGHDT and CDR2 is YYEEEE. The CDR3 here is CASKRGGAGDTQYF. CDR3 DNA: TGTGCCAGCAAACGCGGGGGGGCCGGGGATACGCAGTATTTT.

J is TRBJ1-1 and V is TRBV24-1; maybe TRBD1 (5 bases). The CDR3 is 14 residues long. The V end lost 4 bases, the J end lost 11 bases, and 19 bases lay between the germline ends. Germline V gene sequence: CDR1 KGHDR, CDR2 SFDVKD. The CDR3 is CATSESGRGGTAFF. The CDR3 region has the DNA TGTGCCACCAGTGAGTCTGGGCGAGGAGGGACTGCTTTCTTT.